Each of the 9 T cell receptor beta chains below was sequenced from the same sample in a study of post-analysis software for immune sequencing data. Findings and caveats of the study: Several TRBV segments were more frequent in patients than controls; TRBV5-6, TRBV5-1 and TRBV20-1 belonged to this group.

cDNA libraries of TCR beta carried unique molecular identifiers. TCRdb itself ran the PCR reads through MiXCR, one entry per CDR3 protein. The sample includes almost 700,000 distinct CDR3 sequences, 55% to 60% of them seen just once. Antigens of these TCRs are unknown. The sequenced sample consisted of blood. These receptors were obtained from a girl under 10 years old with multiple sclerosis.

The chain carries TRBV5-1 and TRBJ2-2; D is undetermined. Trimming removed 0 bases from V and 6 bases from J, with 9 bases in between. The CDR3 is 14 amino acids. CDR1 SGHRS and CDR2 YFSETQ come from the germline V gene. The CDR3: CASSLAARAGELFF. The CDR3 DNA is TGCGCCAGCAGCTTGGCTGCAAGGGCCGGGGAGCTGTTTTTT.

The V gene is TRBV15, the J gene TRBJ2-5; a weak D match, TRBD1 (6 bases). The closer fit of TRBJ2-1 to the DNA end suggests the J call may be wrong. This CDR3 has 16 residues. The V gene's germline CDR1 is LNHNV and CDR2 YYDKDF (reference sequence). In DNA, the CDR3 is TGTGCCACCAGCAGGGATAACAGGGCCCTTCAAGAGACCCAGTTCTTC. Its protein product is CATSRDNRALQETQFF.

This clonotype has a handful of counts. The chain is built from TRBV20-1 and TRBJ2-5; 9 bases match TRBD2. Trimming cost V 0 bases and J 1 base; bases outside gene matches: 3. Germline CDR1 DFQATT, CDR2 SNEGSKA (reference sequence). The CDR3 runs 15 residues. CDR3: CSARERLAVQETQYF. The CDR3 DNA sequence: TGCAGTGCTAGAGAAAGACTAGCGGTCCAAGAGACCCAGTACTTC.

This clonotype was counted a few times. The chain uses TRBV10-3 and TRBJ2-3, with a tentative D call TRBD2 (6 bases). Trimming pared 10 bases from V and 4 bases from J, leaving 21 bases between. CDR1 and CDR2 (germline): ENHRY, SYGVKD. The CDR3 is 15 amino acids. The CDR3 nucleotides read TGTGCCACCGGTAGACTAGTCAATGCGGCAGATACGCAGTATTTT. As protein: CATGRLVNAADTQYF.

There are a few counts of this clonotype. V and J are TRBV29-1 and TRBJ2-1; 9 positions agree with TRBD2. The CDR3 is made up of 14 amino acids. Germline V lookup: CDR1 SQVTM, CDR2 ANQGSEA. V lost 6 bases, J lost 6 bases, and 9 bases stayed unmatched. The CDR3 DNA is TGCAGCGTCCGCCAAGGCGGGGGGGCCAATGAGCAGTTCTTC. Translated: CSVRQGGGANEQFF.

J is TRBJ1-2 and V is TRBV6-2 or TRBV6-3; D not resolved. There are 15 residues in the CDR3. Trimming took 7 bases from V and 0 from J, leaving 15 bases between them. Per germline, CDR1 MNHEY and CDR2 SVGEGT. The CDR3 sequence is CASTPFRDPNYGYTF. The CDR3 DNA follows: TGTGCCAGCACCCCGTTCCGGGATCCTAACTATGGCTACACCTTC.

The rearrangement uses TRBV7-2 and TRBJ2-3; D is ambiguous. The CDR3 runs 15 residues. Trimming cost V 8 bases and J 0 bases, with 15 bases left between them. Germline V gene lookup returns CDR1 SGHTA and CDR2 FQGNSA. The CDR3, as DNA: TGTGCCAGCGTTGTAGGGCTCGCTAGCACAGATACGCAGTATTTT. Residues: CASVVGLASTDTQYF.

The rearrangement joins TRBV20-1 to TRBJ2-1; TRBD1 matches at 7 bases. This CDR3 spans 15 amino acids. Germline V lookup: CDR1 DFQATT, CDR2 SNEGSKA (reference sequence). J lost 4 bases, V lost 2 bases, and 8 bases had no gene match. CDR3 sequence reads: CSARFPGTAYNEQFF. CDR3 bases: TGCAGTGCTAGATTTCCCGGGACAGCTTACAATGAGCAGTTCTTC.

This clonotype turned up a few times. The chain employs TRBV11-1 and TRBJ2-1; 10 nucleotides line up with TRBD2. Germline CDR1 SGHAT, CDR2 FQDESV (reference sequence). The V and J ends lost 1 base and 3 bases, in that order; junction bases with no gene match: 12. This CDR3 comprises 19 residues. The CDR3 loop reads CASSLVSGGGRGLYNEQFF. CDR3 in DNA: TGTGCCAGCAGCTTAGTAAGCGGGGGGGGCCGGGGGCTCTACAATGAGCAGTTCTTC.